The 20 T cell receptor beta chains presented below share a single source sample, sequenced in a study of monozygotic twins with cystic fibrosis. TCRdb's table, derived via immunoSEQ multiplex PCR, lists solely in-frame clones and lacks some. Among some 10,000 clones listed, just over 99% were seen once. The sample comprised blood. These receptors were collected from a man aged 18 to 29 with cystic fibrosis.

The chain combines TRBV27 with TRBJ1-5, with D unclear. The CDR3 covers 14 residues. Trimming cost V 3 bases and J 7 bases, with 13 bases left between them. CDR1 and CDR2 (germline): MNHEY, SMNVEV (reference sequence). The CDR3 coding sequence is TGTGCCAGCAGTTTTTCGGGGATGGAGCAGCCCCAGCATTTT. Residues: CASSFSGMEQPQHF.

This chain links TRBV5-5 with TRBJ2-3; 10 nucleotides align to TRBD1. Germline CDR1 and CDR2: SGHKS and YYEKEE (reference sequence). The CDR3 runs 18 residues. The V and J ends lost 0 bases and 2 bases, in that order; junction bases with no gene match: 9. CDR3 sequence: CASSLVGQGDRPTDTQYF. DNA of the CDR3: TGTGCCAGCAGCTTGGTAGGACAGGGGGATAGACCCACAGATACGCAGTATTTT.

This chain joins TRBV27 and TRBJ1-1; tentatively, D is TRBD1 (5 bases). From germline, CDR1 is MNHEY and CDR2 SMNVEV (reference sequence). Trimming pared 5 bases from V and 0 bases from J, leaving 13 bases between. This CDR3 has 15 residues. The DNA for the CDR3 is TGTGCCAGCAGTGAAGAAGGGACGGTGAACACTGAAGCTTTCTTT. This codes for CASSEEGTVNTEAFF.

This clone was seen only once. The chain recombines TRBV2 with TRBJ2-5, with 7 bases identical to TRBD1. CDR3 size: 15 residues. Per germline, CDR1 SNHLY and CDR2 FYNNEI. Trimming removed 4 bases from V and 1 base from J; junction bases left unmatched: 6. This CDR3 is CASSGPQGVQETQYF. As DNA, the CDR3 is TGTGCCAGCAGTGGCCCGCAGGGGGTCCAAGAGACCCAGTACTTC.

This sequence joins TRBV4-3 and TRBJ2-7; possibly TRBD1 for D (6 bases). V lost 1 base, J lost 1 base, and 8 bases lay in between. Germline V gene data show CDR1 as LGHNA and CDR2 as YSLEER. The length of the CDR3 is 14 residues. The DNA for the CDR3 is TGCGCCAGCAGCCAAGCAGGGGATTCCTACGAGCAGTACTTC. Its protein product is CASSQAGDSYEQYF.

The chain employs TRBV16 and TRBJ1-5, with D possibly being TRBD1 (5 bases). The V gene lost 5 bases and the J gene lost 9 bases, with 11 bases spanning the gap. Germline CDR1 KGHSY, CDR2 FQNENV. This CDR3 region has 12 residues. The CDR3 DNA reads TGTGCCAGCAGCGGAGGTGGGGGGCCCCAGCATTTT. Translation: CASSGGGGPQHF.

The chain recombines TRBV5-1 with TRBJ2-1; the match to TRBD2 covers 9 bases. Germline V CDR1 and CDR2: SGHRS, YFSETQ. This CDR3 is built from 17 residues. V was pared by 4 bases and J by 8 bases, with 16 bases of the junction left unmatched. The CDR3 region has the DNA TGCGCCAGCAGCCGGGGTGGCGGGAGGGCCAGTTTAGATGAGCAGTTCTTC. This encodes CASSRGGGRASLDEQFF.

This chain links TRBV4-3 with TRBJ2-2, with 11 bases that match TRBD2. The V segment lost 0 bases and the J segment 6 bases; nucleotides outside the gene matches: 6. This CDR3 contains 17 residues. CDR1 and CDR2 (germline): LGHNA, YSLEER. CDR3 in DNA: TGCGCCAGCAGCCAAGATAGCAATAGCGGGGGGGCCGGGGAGCTGTTTTTT. Amino acid sequence: CASSQDSNSGGAGELFF.

The chain employs TRBV4-2 and TRBJ2-7, with TRBD1 as a possible D gene (6 bases). The CDR3 sequence is 15 residues long. Trimming left V 2 bases short and J 0 bases short, with 11 bases between. In germline, CDR1 is LGHNA, CDR2 YNFKEQ. This CDR3 reads CASSQTGFSSYEQYF. CDR3 DNA sequence: TGTGCCAGCAGCCAAACAGGGTTTAGCTCCTACGAGCAGTACTTC.

CDR3 residues: CASSWGAGYGYTF. The CDR3 nucleotides are TGTGCCAGCAGTTGGGGGGCCGGCTATGGCTACACCTTC. V is TRBV5-6 and J is TRBJ1-2, with D perhaps TRBD1 (6 bases). The CDR3 contains 13 residues. V shed 5 bases and J shed 4 bases, with 12 bases lying between them. The germline V gene has CDR1 SGHDT and CDR2 YYEEEE.

The chain couples TRBV10-3 to TRBJ1-5, with D tentatively TRBD1 (6 bases). This CDR3 has 15 amino acids. V was clipped by 0 bases and J by 4 bases, with 10 bases between them. Germline CDR1 and CDR2: ENHRY and SYGVKD. The CDR3: CAISESNRVNQPQHF. DNA for the CDR3: TGTGCCATCAGTGAGTCGAACAGGGTGAATCAGCCCCAGCATTTT.

The chain has TRBV11-2 and TRBJ1-6; no definite D call. Germline V lookup: CDR1 SGHAT, CDR2 FQNNGV. V lost 0 bases and J lost 7, with 13 bases in between. The CDR3 is 16 amino acids. CDR3 residues: CASSLEGGVPNSPLHF. In nucleotides, the CDR3 is TGTGCCAGCAGCTTAGAGGGTGGGGTACCAAATTCACCCCTCCACTTT.

The chain joins TRBV11-2 to TRBJ2-2; no reliable D call. The germline V and J ends were trimmed by 5 bases and 2 bases, with 12 bases remaining between them. This CDR3 contains 15 residues. Germline CDR1 and CDR2: SGHAT and FQNNGV. CDR3 loop: CASSPFGPNTGELFF. Written as DNA, the CDR3 is TGTGCCAGCAGCCCCTTCGGGCCCAACACCGGGGAGCTGTTTTTT.

The chain links TRBV15 to TRBJ1-1; D might be TRBD1 (5 bases). The CDR3 totals 19 residues. Trimming pared 0 bases from V and 0 bases from J, leaving 20 bases between. Per the germline V gene, CDR1 is LNHNV and CDR2 is YYDKDF (reference sequence). DNA of the CDR3: TGTGCCACCAGCAGAGATGAGGGGACGGGCTGGTTCATGAACACTGAAGCTTTCTTT. This gives the protein CATSRDEGTGWFMNTEAFF. Drawing the rest from reference TRBV15 and TRBJ1-1, the complete variable domain is DAMVIQNPRYQVTQFGKPVTLSCSQTLNHNVMYWYQQKSSQAPKLLFHYYDKDFNNEADTPDNFQSRRPNTSFCFLDIRSPGLGDTAMYLCATSRDEGTGWFMNTEAFFGQGTRLTVV.

This sequence joins TRBV7-9 and TRBJ1-4, with D possibly being TRBD1 (5 bases). V lost 3 bases and J lost 10, with 18 bases in between. Germline V gene lookup returns CDR1 SEHNR and CDR2 FQNEAQ (reference sequence). The CDR3 covers 15 residues. CDR3 coding DNA: TGTGCCAGCAGCTTTCAGGGACCGACGGCGGGAAAACTGTTTTTT. It yields the protein CASSFQGPTAGKLFF.

This clone appeared once. This sequence joins TRBV10-3 and TRBJ1-5; 7 bases are shared with TRBD1. V lost 5 bases and J lost 5; bases outside the gene matches: 6. Germline CDR1 reads ENHRY; CDR2 reads SYGVKD. The CDR3 sequence is 14 residues long. The CDR3 coding sequence is TGTGCCATCAGTACAGGGGTCGGGGATCAGCCCCAGCATTTT. Protein: CAISTGVGDQPQHF.

This chain joins TRBV19 and TRBJ1-4, with 8 bases aligning to TRBD1. V trimming: 3 bases; J trimming: 7 bases; junction bases outside the gene matches: 16. CDR1 is LNHDA and CDR2 is SQIVND in the germline V gene (reference sequence). The length of the CDR3 is 18 residues. CDR3 sequence reads: CASSMPGTGRYSGEKLFF. CDR3 in DNA: TGTGCCAGTAGTATGCCCGGGACAGGTCGCTATAGCGGTGAAAAACTGTTTTTT.

The CDR3 region has the DNA TGCGCCAGCAGCTTGGGACGAGGGGCCCAGCAGTTCTTC. Translating gives CASSLGRGAQQFF. V and J are TRBV5-1 and TRBJ2-1; D may match TRBD1 or TRBD2 (5 bases each). CDR3 length equals 13 residues. The V gene's germline CDR1 is SGHRS and CDR2 YFSETQ. V was clipped by 0 bases and J by 11 bases, with 12 bases between them. Combining the CDR3 with reference TRBV5-1 and TRBJ2-1 gives the whole variable domain KAGVTQTPRYLIKTRGQQVTLSCSPISGHRSVSWYQQTPGQGLQFLFEYFSETQRNKGNFPGRFSGRQFSNSRSEMNVSTLELGDSALYLCASSLGRGAQQFFGPGTRLTVL.

The V and J genes are TRBV11-2 and TRBJ2-7, with no clear D. The CDR3 runs 14 residues. Germline V lookup: CDR1 SGHAT, CDR2 FQNNGV. V was cut by 1 base and J by 3 bases, with 10 bases left in between. CDR3 residues: CASSLGGVGYEQYF. DNA for the CDR3: TGTGCCAGCAGCTTAGGTGGCGTGGGCTACGAGCAGTACTTC.

V and J are TRBV27 and TRBJ1-1; D is uncertain. Trimming removed 1 base from V and 4 bases from J, with 7 bases in between. CDR3 size: 13 residues. Germline CDR1 is MNHEY and CDR2 is SMNVEV (reference sequence). The CDR3 loop reads CASSLFGVTEAFF. The DNA for the CDR3 is TGTGCCAGCAGTTTATTCGGGGTCACTGAAGCTTTCTTT.